Listed here is a single TCR beta chain. As for treatment: 19 received Ad26.COV2.S at low or high dose, single or two shots; roughly five received placebo; per-sample allocation not given. Day 63 after the first vaccine or placebo injection was the time point for sampling. Trimming stripped 5 bases from V and 5 bases from J, with 9 bases between. CDR1 is SNHLY, CDR2 FYNNEI, per germline. The CDR3 loop spans 13 amino acids. The data derive from a study of Ad26.COV2.S vaccination and SARS-CoV-2 variants. The data were produced by immunoSEQ multiplex PCR, yet TCRdb's version contains in-frame clones alone and is incomplete. The sample has approximately 450,000 clones, 80% to 95% seen once; the top ten hold 12%.

This chain joins TRBV2 and TRBJ1-4; D is unclear. Sequenced here: peripheral blood, sampled in a trial of Ad26.COV2.S vaccine versus placebo. The sequence derives from a person between 18 and 65 years old who received the Ad26.COV2.S COVID-19 vaccine or a placebo. The CDR3 DNA reads as TGTGCCAGCAGTTTGAGGGAGAATGAAAAACTGTTTTTT. Its translation: CASSLRENEKLFF. Drawing the rest from reference TRBV2 and TRBJ1-4, the complete variable domain is EPEVTQTPSHQVTQMGQEVILRCVPISNHLYFYWYRQILGQKVEFLVSFYNNEISEKSEIFDDQFSVERPDGSNFTLKIRSTKLEDSAMYFCASSLRENEKLFFGSGTQLSVL.